What follows describes a single TCR beta chain. The antigen it recognizes is unknown. Base qualities are missing; no much larger clone stands one base away. This sample was taken from a study of PD-L1 blockade in urothelial cancer (dated by TCRdb to about 2017). As for the study more broadly: All patients started therapy around 2014 and received atezolizumab 1,200 mg intravenously every 3 weeks. About 90% of the roughly 29 patients were identified as males with urothelial cancer of bladder origin, and a prior smoking history was reported by 18 of 29 patients. An ECOG performance status of 0 or 1 was recorded for the patients, and 0 to 3 prior chemotherapy regimens had been received by the patients. Blood samples were analyzed at two time points: 3 weeks after treatment start (second dose) and 6 weeks after treatment start. Blood samples yielded a median of around 140,000 T cells and tens of thousands of unique TCRs, with median clonality about 0.08. The study was an exploratory multi-omic analysis of somatic, immune and clinical correlates of response to PD-L1 blockade with atezolizumab in urothelial cancer. TCR sequencing covered pretreatment tumor samples and matched, serially collected peripheral blood taken before and after atezolizumab treatment. Durable clinical benefit was defined as a progression-free survival longer than 6 months, and TCR features were additionally tested against progression-free survival and overall survival. Whole exome sequencing and RNA sequencing of pretreatment tumors were performed alongside TCR sequencing in the same patients. About 10 patients achieved durable clinical benefit and approximately 19 did not. Approximately 30 patients had pretreatment blood TCR-seq, some 25 had at least one posttreatment blood collection, and some 25 had tumor TCR-seq. The paper as a whole reports these results and caveats: Patients with durable benefit showed greater expansion of tumor-associated TCR clones in peripheral blood 3 weeks after starting treatment (n of about 20, p = 0.022). Because the sample size was small (n ≈ 28) and many of the analyses were exploratory, the results are meant to be hypothesis-generating. Improved progression-free and overall survival was associated with having pretreatment peripheral blood TCR clonality below the median.

Synthetic TCR analog templates were spiked into each PCR to estimate absolute template abundance from read counts. The immunoSEQ assay was used to amplify TCRbeta CDR3 regions from genomic DNA with bias-controlled V and J gene primers. Sequencing of rearranged TCRbeta segments was done at approximately 20X coverage. Turning to the authors' computational methods: Sequencing errors were corrected by clustering and CDR3s were annotated against IMGT to assign V, D and J genes. Downstream analyses used only productive TCRbeta rearrangements, leaving out any out-of-frame or stop-codon sequences. Clonality was computed as one minus Shannon entropy normalized by the log of the number of unique productive sequences. Fisher's exact test with Benjamini-Hochberg correction, at a threshold of adjusted p below 0.01, was used to find clones that differed between time points or between blood and tumor. What TCRdb holds here is the immuneACCESS table cut down to in-frame rearrangements. Part of the clones is not present; checked against another copy, under half of the missing clones reflect an unresolved V gene, and the others are unexplained. V and J calls and clone size are those listed in that table; D and trimming were worked out from the DNA. A total of tens of thousands of clones appear in this sample, around nine tenths of them only once. In total, the top ten clones hold 25% to 40% of the sample.

A total of roughly 30 patients with locally advanced or metastatic urothelial carcinoma, treated at Memorial Sloan Kettering on a trial protocol, made up the cohort. Peripheral blood mononuclear cells were collected from each patient pretreatment and during treatment, giving between 1 and 8 total time points per patient. The Qiagen DNeasy Blood extraction kit was used to purify genomic DNA from total PBMCs and from tumor samples. PBMCs were collected pretreatment and during treatment and were isolated and stored as previously described. The germline V end is reduced by 5 bases and the J end by 2 bases; junction bases left unmatched: 13. Reading from cysteine to phenylalanine, the CDR3 counts 17 amino acids. The kept DNA is CDR3 alone, 51 bases in frame from the first base. For CDR1 and CDR2, the germline V gene lists SGHTA and FQGTGA.

This sequence was found in a man in his 60s with urothelial cancer. The specimen comprised PBMCs, sampled around atezolizumab (anti-PD-L1) treatment. This chain is built from TRBV7-3 and TRBJ2-3, with 7 central nucleotides matching TRBD2. The CDR3 is CASSRNPPGLTTDTQYF. At the DNA level, the sequence is TGTGCCAGCAGCCGAAACCCACCGGGACTAACCACAGATACGCAGTATTTT.